The sequence of this T cell receptor (beta chain) was determined in a study of shared clonotypes between healthy human individuals. About this clone itself: Antigen specificity is unknown.

Profiling relied on immunoSEQ multiplex PCR, and the TCRdb table lists in-frame clones only, not all of them. The sample holds hundreds of thousands of clones, 96% seen once. Study-wide results and limits: Only blood was sampled; tissue repertoires likely differ. Among four donors, about 4.6% of naive CD4 clonotypes were found in common.

The J segment lost 2 bases and the V segment lost 5 bases, leaving 6 bases of the junction unmatched. The CDR3 consists of 14 residues. Looked up from germline, CDR1 is SGDLS and CDR2 is YYNGEE. Sequenced input: naive CD4+ T cells sorted from blood. Subset defined: CD45RA+ positively selected. The clonotype comes from a woman aged 25 to 39 in good health. The V and J genes are TRBV9 and TRBJ1-2; 7 positions agree with TRBD1. CDR3 in amino acids: CASSRDSRNYGYTF. CDR3 sequence (DNA): TGTGCCAGCAGTCGGGACAGTAGGAACTATGGCTACACCTTC.